The rows below give T cell receptor beta chains drawn from one sample of a study of identical twins. TCRdb passed the 5' RACE reads through MiXCR, listing each CDR3 protein once. The table has about 240,000 distinct CDR3 sequences, roughly 10% seen once. Sequenced input: memory T cells sorted from blood. The receptors derive from a man in his fifties or sixties in good health. The CDR3 runs from the conserved cysteine through the conserved F or W. Each record gives: V gene, D gene, J gene, clone size, CDR3 DNA, CDR3 protein. D genes are given only for firm matches. The size of a clone is reported for some rows only, either as once, few or many, or as a class for expanded clones.

V gene: TRBV29-1; D gene: .; J gene: TRBJ2-1; clone size: .; CDR3 DNA: TGCAGCGTAAGAAGGGGGAGACAAAACAATGAGCAGTTCTTC; CDR3 protein: CSVRRGRQNNEQFF
V gene: TRBV7-8; D gene: .; J gene: TRBJ2-5; clone size: few; CDR3 DNA: TGTGCCAGCAGCTTAGCGAGAAGAAAAGAGACCCAGTACTTC; CDR3 protein: CASSLARRKETQYF
V gene: TRBV6-2/TRBV6-3; D gene: TRBD1; J gene: TRBJ2-4; clone size: many; CDR3 DNA: TGTGCCAGCACGGACAGGGGGCGGAACATTCAGTACTTC; CDR3 protein: CASTDRGRNIQYF
V gene: TRBV7-8; D gene: .; J gene: TRBJ2-2; clone size: many; CDR3 DNA: TGTGCCAGCAGCTTAGGGCTAGAGGTGTGGGTCACCGGGGAGCTGTTTTTT; CDR3 protein: CASSLGLEVWVTGELFF
V gene: TRBV12-3/TRBV12-4; D gene: .; J gene: TRBJ2-4; clone size: .; CDR3 DNA: TGTACCAGCAGGATGACTAGTCGGGACATTCAGTACTTC; CDR3 protein: CTSRMTSRDIQYF
V gene: TRBV20-1; D gene: TRBD1; J gene: TRBJ2-3; clone size: .; CDR3 DNA: TGCAGTGCTATAGGACAGGGAGCGACAACCACTCCGGGCATTACGCAGTATTTT; CDR3 protein: CSAIGQGATTTPGITQYF
V gene: TRBV18; D gene: .; J gene: TRBJ2-2; clone size: few; CDR3 DNA: TGTGCCAGCTCACCATCTTACCAGACCCTCACCGGGGAGCTGTTTTTT; CDR3 protein: CASSPSYQTLTGELFF
V gene: TRBV6-5; D gene: .; J gene: TRBJ2-2; clone size: .; CDR3 DNA: TGTGCCAGCAGCTTACTAGCGAACACCGGGGAGCTGTTTTTT; CDR3 protein: CASSLLANTGELFF
V gene: TRBV7-9; D gene: TRBD2; J gene: TRBJ2-7; clone size: many; CDR3 DNA: TGTGCCAGCAGCTTAGTCCCAGGGACTAGCGGTTACTACGAGCAGTACTTC; CDR3 protein: CASSLVPGTSGYYEQYF
V gene: TRBV28; D gene: TRBD1; J gene: TRBJ1-6; clone size: once; CDR3 DNA: TGTGCCAGCAGTATCCGGACCTGGGACAGGGCCCATTCACCCCTCCACTTT; CDR3 protein: CASSIRTWDRAHSPLHF
V gene: TRBV5-1; D gene: TRBD1; J gene: TRBJ2-5; clone size: many; CDR3 DNA: TGCGCCAGCAGCACTGGACAGGCGGACGGAGAGACCCAGTACTTC; CDR3 protein: CASSTGQADGETQYF
V gene: TRBV28; D gene: TRBD1; J gene: TRBJ1-2; clone size: many; CDR3 DNA: TGTGCCAGCAGGTCCGGGACAGGGTTGCGCTACACCTTC; CDR3 protein: CASRSGTGLRYTF
V gene: TRBV20-1; D gene: .; J gene: TRBJ2-1; clone size: many; CDR3 DNA: TGCAGTGCCTTCGTTAGTCCCTACAATGAGCAGTTCTTC; CDR3 protein: CSAFVSPYNEQFF
V gene: TRBV18; D gene: TRBD1; J gene: TRBJ2-7; clone size: few; CDR3 DNA: TGTGCCAGCTCACCCAGGACAGGAATCGGCTACGAGCAGTACTTC; CDR3 protein: CASSPRTGIGYEQYF
V gene: TRBV7-2; D gene: TRBD2; J gene: TRBJ2-7; clone size: many; CDR3 DNA: TGTGCCAGCAGTTACACTAGCGGGAGCTACGAGCAGTACTTC; CDR3 protein: CASSYTSGSYEQYF
V gene: TRBV9; D gene: .; J gene: TRBJ2-1; clone size: many; CDR3 DNA: TGTGCCAGCAGCGTAGGAACTTACTCCTACAATGAGCAGTTCTTC; CDR3 protein: CASSVGTYSYNEQFF
V gene: TRBV18; D gene: .; J gene: TRBJ2-2; clone size: many; CDR3 DNA: TGTGCCAGCTCAACCCGGACCGGGGAGCTGTTTTTT; CDR3 protein: CASSTRTGELFF